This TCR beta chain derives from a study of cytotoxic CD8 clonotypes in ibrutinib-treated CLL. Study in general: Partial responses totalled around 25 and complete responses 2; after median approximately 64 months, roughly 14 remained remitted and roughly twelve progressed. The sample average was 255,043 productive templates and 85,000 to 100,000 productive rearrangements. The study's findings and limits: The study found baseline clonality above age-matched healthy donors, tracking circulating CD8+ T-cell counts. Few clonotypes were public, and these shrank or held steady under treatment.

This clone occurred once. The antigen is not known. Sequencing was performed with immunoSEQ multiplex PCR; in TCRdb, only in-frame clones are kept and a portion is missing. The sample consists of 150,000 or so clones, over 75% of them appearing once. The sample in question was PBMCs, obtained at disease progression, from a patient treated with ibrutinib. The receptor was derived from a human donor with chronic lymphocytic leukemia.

The CDR3 sequence is CASSLFTGNYGYTF. In DNA form, the CDR3 reads TGTGCCAGCAGTTTATTTACAGGGAACTATGGCTACACCTTC. The chain couples TRBV27 to TRBJ1-2, with a possible D match to TRBD1 (6 bases). The CDR3 length is 14 residues. Deletions cut 1 base from V and 2 bases from J, with 8 bases between. Germline CDR1 is MNHEY and CDR2 is SMNVEV (reference sequence).